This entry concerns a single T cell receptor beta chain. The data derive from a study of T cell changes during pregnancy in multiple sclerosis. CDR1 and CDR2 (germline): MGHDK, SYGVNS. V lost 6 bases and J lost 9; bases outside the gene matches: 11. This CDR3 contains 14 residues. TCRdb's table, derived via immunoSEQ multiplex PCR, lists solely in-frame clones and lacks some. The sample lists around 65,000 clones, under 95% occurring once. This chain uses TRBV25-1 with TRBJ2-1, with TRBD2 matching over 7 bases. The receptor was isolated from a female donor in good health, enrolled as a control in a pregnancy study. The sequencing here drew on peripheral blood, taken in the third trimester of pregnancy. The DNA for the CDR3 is TGTGCCAGCAGCCAAGCGGGGTCTTCTGGTGAGCAGTTCTTC. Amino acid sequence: CASSQAGSSGEQFF.